This T cell receptor beta chain was identified during a study of cytomegalovirus exposure and HLA in healthy donors. Some clones are missing from TCRdb's copy, which holds only in-frame ones; the method was immunoSEQ multiplex PCR. This sample yields some 250,000 clones, of which 85% to 90% are seen a single time; 0.35% to 0.4% belongs to the top ten. The table lists this clone with a few counts. The same CDR3 is also encoded by other DNA sequences in this sample. Germline CDR1 MNHNY, CDR2 SVGAGI (reference sequence). The ends were cut back, 0 bases at V and 5 bases at J, with 3 bases in the middle. The CDR3 is 12 residues long.

The sequencing sample was made of PBMCs. The clonotype was recovered from a young woman in good health and CMV-seronegative. The gene calls are TRBV6-6 and TRBJ2-3; D remains ambiguous. CDR3 nucleotide sequence: TGTGCCAGCAGTTACTCTCTAGATACGCAGTATTTT. Translating gives CASSYSLDTQYF.